Below are 18 T cell receptor beta chains sequenced from a single sample in a study of cytomegalovirus exposure and HLA in healthy donors. PCR used 60 Vbeta primers and 13 Jbeta primers. Libraries were prepared by immunoSEQ multiplex PCR; TCRdb keeps only in-frame clonotypes and omits some of them. In all, the sample yields around 70,000 clones. The source material was PBMCs. These receptors came from a man aged 40-49 years in good health and CMV-seronegative.

The gene calls are TRBV28 and TRBJ1-5; D perhaps matches TRBD1 (6 bases). Between the trimmed V and J ends, which lost 5 bases and 2 bases, there was a span of 13 bases. The CDR3 loop spans 15 amino acids. Germline V CDR1 and CDR2: MDHEN, SYDVKM. This CDR3 reads CASSGIPGGNQPQHF. The CDR3 region has the DNA TGTGCCAGCAGTGGGATTCCAGGGGGCAATCAGCCCCAGCATTTT.

This chain connects TRBV10-3 to TRBJ1-5; unclear D gene. Trimming left V 2 bases short and J 3 bases short, with 8 bases between. Germline loops: CDR1 ENHRY, CDR2 SYGVKD. The CDR3 is made up of 14 amino acids. The CDR3: CAISEHSLNQPQHF. CDR3 DNA: TGTGCCATCAGTGAGCACTCCCTCAATCAGCCCCAGCATTTT.

The J gene is TRBJ1-1, the V gene TRBV4-2; D remains unclear. Trimming took off 0 bases at V and 4 bases at J, with 12 bases between the two ends. Germline CDR1 is LGHNA and CDR2 is YNFKEQ. This CDR3 contains 15 residues. In nucleotides, the CDR3 is TGTGCCAGCAGCCAAGATTGGAGGGCAGCCACTGAAGCTTTCTTT. This translates into CASSQDWRAATEAFF.

The V and J genes are TRBV7-2 and TRBJ2-1; D not resolved. The CDR3 extends over 13 amino acids. In germline, CDR1 is SGHTA, CDR2 FQGNSA. V was cut by 5 bases and J by 5 bases, with 10 bases left in between. The CDR3 nucleotides are TGTGCCAGCAGCGATAGTTTTGACAATGAGCAGTTCTTC. Protein product: CASSDSFDNEQFF. The complete variable domain, with remaining parts taken from reference TRBV7-2 and TRBJ2-1, reads GAGVSQSPSNKVTEKGKDVELRCDPISGHTALYWYRQSLGQGLEFLIYFQGNSAPDKSGLPSDRFSAERTGGSVSTLTIQRTQQEDSAVYLCASSDSFDNEQFFGPGTRLTVL.

This rearrangement joins TRBV9 to TRBJ2-5; D may be TRBD1 (5 bases). CDR3 length: 15 residues. V gave up 4 bases and J gave up 0 bases, with 13 bases separating them. Germline V gene data show CDR1 as SGDLS and CDR2 as YYNGEE. CDR3: CASSLGHQYQETQYF. For the CDR3, the DNA is TGTGCCAGCAGCCTAGGACACCAGTACCAAGAGACCCAGTACTTC.

The CDR3 region has the DNA TGCGCCAGCAGCCACTCTATCGGGGGTGAGCAGTTCTTC. It codes for CASSHSIGGEQFF. The genes are TRBV4-1 and TRBJ2-1; possible D gene TRBD2, 6 bases. V lost 3 bases, J lost 9 bases, and 12 bases lay in between. CDR3 size: 13 residues. Germline V CDR1 and CDR2: MGHRA, YSYEKL.

As DNA, the CDR3 is TGTGCCACCGGGAGGGGACAGGCTGGCACCTACGAGCAGTACTTC. It encodes CATGRGQAGTYEQYF. The rearrangement joins TRBV15 to TRBJ2-7; D is perhaps TRBD1 (8 bases). From germline, CDR1 is LNHNV and CDR2 YYDKDF (reference sequence). The CDR3 loop spans 15 amino acids. V was cut by 8 bases and J by 2 bases, with 19 bases left in between. The full variable domain, rest sourced from reference TRBV15 and TRBJ2-7, is DAMVIQNPRYQVTQFGKPVTLSCSQTLNHNVMYWYQQKSSQAPKLLFHYYDKDFNNEADTPDNFQSRRPNTSFCFLDIRSPGLGDTAMYLCATGRGQAGTYEQYFGPGTRLTVT.

The rearrangement uses TRBV4-3 and TRBJ1-5, with 11 bases aligning to TRBD1. J lost 2 bases, V lost 1 base, and 7 bases had no gene match. The germline gives CDR1 LGHNA, CDR2 YSLEER. CDR3 length: 18 residues. The CDR3: CASSQGTGGNRGNQPQHF. DNA of the CDR3: TGCGCCAGCAGCCAAGGGACAGGGGGCAATCGGGGCAATCAGCCCCAGCATTTT.

V is TRBV30 and J is TRBJ2-1; tentative D call: TRBD1 (6 bases). V lost 2 bases and J lost 11, with 10 bases in between. CDR1 GTSNPN and CDR2 SVGIG come from the germline V gene (reference sequence). This CDR3 has 11 residues. CDR3 loop: CAWSLDRKQFF. The CDR3, as DNA: TGTGCCTGGAGTCTTGACAGGAAGCAGTTCTTC. The complete variable domain, with remaining parts taken from reference TRBV30 and TRBJ2-1, reads SQTIHQWPATLVQPVGSPLSLECTVEGTSNPNLYWYRQAAGRGLQLLFYSVGIGQISSEVPQNLSASRPQDRQFILSSKKLLLSDSGFYLCAWSLDRKQFFGPGTRLTVL.

The chain links TRBV28 to TRBJ2-7; TRBD1 agrees at 10 bases. The CDR3 totals 16 residues. CDR1 and CDR2 (germline): MDHEN, SYDVKM. The trim removed 7 bases at V and 3 bases at J, leaving 12 bases unmatched. This chain's CDR3 is CASTLTGGPRRYEQYF. CDR3 DNA: TGTGCCAGCACACTGACAGGGGGCCCAAGGCGCTACGAGCAGTACTTC.

The V gene is TRBV2, the J gene TRBJ2-5; 7 positions match TRBD2. The germline V gene encodes CDR1 SNHLY and CDR2 FYNNEI. Trimming at V came to 6 bases and at J to 0 bases, leaving 4 bases not matched to a gene. This CDR3 spans 14 amino acids. The CDR3 bases are TGTGCCAGCAGGGAGACTAGCAACCAAGAGACCCAGTACTTC. Translation gives CASRETSNQETQYF.

The chain combines TRBV11-1 with TRBJ1-6; 8 bases align to TRBD1. This CDR3 spans 14 amino acids. The V and J ends lost 7 bases and 14 bases, in that order; junction bases with no gene match: 13. CDR1 and CDR2 (germline): SGHAT, FQDESV (reference sequence). This CDR3 is CASTAGQGVGSLHF. As DNA, the CDR3 is TGTGCCAGCACCGCAGGACAGGGCGTTGGGTCCCTCCACTTT.

CDR3 protein: CASTKDNPEQFF. DNA for the CDR3: TGTGCCAGCACCAAGGACAATCCTGAGCAGTTCTTC. The chain couples TRBV2 to TRBJ2-1; tentative D call: TRBD1 (5 bases). The CDR3 runs to 12 residues. V lost 7 bases, J lost 9 bases, and 13 bases lay in between. Germline V gene sequence: CDR1 SNHLY, CDR2 FYNNEI.

This chain uses TRBV2 with TRBJ2-2; D not resolved. V was clipped by 2 bases and J by 4 bases, with 11 bases between them. Per germline, CDR1 SNHLY and CDR2 FYNNEI. The CDR3 has 15 residues. The CDR3 DNA reads as TGTGCCAGCAGTGAACAGGTTACCGTCACCGGGGAGCTGTTTTTT. Protein: CASSEQVTVTGELFF.

The chain carries TRBV9 and TRBJ2-3; TRBD2 matches at 14 bases. The germline gives CDR1 SGDLS, CDR2 YYNGEE. The V segment lost 7 bases and the J segment 1 base; nucleotides outside the gene matches: 8. CDR3 size: 17 residues. The CDR3 here is CASGGTSGSLGTDTQYF. CDR3 nucleotides: TGTGCCAGCGGGGGGACTAGCGGGAGTCTCGGCACAGATACGCAGTATTTT.

This rearrangement joins TRBV15 to TRBJ2-1; TRBD2 aligns across 12 bases. With 1 base clipped from V and 8 bases from J, the junction kept 3 bases outside the gene matches. CDR3 length: 15 amino acids. Per the germline V gene, CDR1 is LNHNV and CDR2 is YYDKDF (reference sequence). The CDR3 DNA reads as TGTGCCACCAGCAGAGGACTAGCGGGAGAGGATGAGCAGTTCTTC. This translates into CATSRGLAGEDEQFF.

The rearrangement joins TRBV7-2 to TRBJ2-7; 10 positions agree with TRBD2. The germline V gene has CDR1 SGHTA and CDR2 FQGNSA. The length of the CDR3 is 16 residues. V dropped 0 bases and J dropped 2; count of bases not matched to a gene: 4. The CDR3 DNA reads as TGTGCCAGCAGCTTAGCACTAGCGGGAACCACCTACGAGCAGTACTTC. It is translated as CASSLALAGTTYEQYF.

The chain carries TRBV27 and TRBJ2-2; tentatively, D is TRBD2 (6 bases). The CDR3 spans 17 residues. V was pared by 1 base and J by 2 bases, with 14 bases between. Germline-derived CDR1 and CDR2 are MNHEY and SMNVEV (reference sequence). CDR3 residues: CASSLYGGTPNTGELFF. The CDR3, as DNA: TGTGCCAGCAGTTTATATGGTGGGACTCCTAACACCGGGGAGCTGTTTTTT.